This paragraph covers one T cell receptor (beta chain) sequence. Given a much more abundant clone one base away, this may be a read error. Co-extracting RNA and DNA was done with about 20-34 mg of unsorted bulk tissue as input. CDR1 and CDR2 (germline): SGHVS, FQNEAQ. CDR3 length equals 14 residues. This specimen belongs to a study of tumor-infiltrating lymphocytes in primary liver carcinoma. With a constant-region primer, TCR beta cDNA was made from approximately 500 ng of total RNA. The TCR beta library was amplified through three nested multiplex PCR rounds in a modified ARM-PCR procedure. Investigators reported that the first two PCR rounds, at 10 cycles each, used TRBV1-TRBV30 forward primers with a C-beta reverse primer. TCRdb fed the multiplex PCR reads into MiXCR, producing one record per CDR3 protein. The sample gives around 99,000 distinct CDR3 sequences, roughly 70% of which show up once; 27% is in the top ten.

The material sequenced was tumor-adjacent normal liver tissue. The sequence was obtained from a man aged 40-49 years with primary liver carcinoma and hepatitis B virus infection. The V and J genes are TRBV7-8 and TRBJ2-7, with D perhaps matching TRBD1 (5 bases). The CDR3 loop is CASSPRGYSYEHYF. In DNA form, the CDR3 reads TGTGCCAGCAGTCCTAGGGGTTACTCCTACGAGCATTACTTC. Variable domain in full (rest from reference TRBV7-8 and TRBJ2-7): GAGVSQSPRYKVAKRGQDVALRCDPISGHVSLFWYQQALGQGPEFLTYFQNEAQLDKSGLPSDRFFAERPEGSVSTLKIQRTQQEDSAVYLCASSPRGYSYEHYFGPGTRLTVT.